The clone carrying this T cell receptor (beta chain) has a handful of counts. Its specificity is unknown. V was cut by 3 bases and J by 0 bases, with 6 bases left in between. The germline CDR1 and CDR2 sequences are SGHRS and YFSETQ. The CDR3 is made up of 14 amino acids. Through a sample-barcoded 5' primer and a J-beta primer mix, a second PCR was run for roughly 6 to 11 cycles. Every single cDNA molecule received a tag from a template-switch adaptor with 12 random nucleotides. One entry per CDR3 protein results from TCRdb running MiXCR on the 5' RACE reads. The table shows some 1.5 million distinct CDR3 sequences, with roughly 28% occurring only once. Researchers collected approximately 9.5 milliliters of peripheral blood from every single donor. This sample is part of a study of blood T cells in healthy people across ages. Study outcomes and limitations: Getting older went along with TCR beta diversity per million T cells dropping roughly linearly.

V and J are TRBV5-1 and TRBJ1-4, with D hard to call. The sequencing sample was made of blood. The clonotype comes from a woman between 25 and 40 years old in good health. CDR3 in amino acids: CASSSVATNEKLFF. The CDR3 DNA is TGCGCCAGCAGCTCCGTTGCAACTAATGAAAAACTGTTTTTT.